Described below is a single TCR beta chain sequence and its context. No antigen is known for it. This CDR3 has 12 residues. Deletions cut 0 bases from V and 5 bases from J, with 5 bases between. Germline assignment: CDR1 SGHRS and CDR2 YFSETQ. The donors, all of them Caucasian adults, lived in Nashville, Tennessee. The entry originates in a study of shared clonotypes between healthy human individuals. For the study at large: For every donor, three CD4 naive, three CD4 memory, two CD8 naive and one CD8 memory plates were used. General study points: In this cohort, only blood was sampled, and tissue repertoires likely differ.

Profiled with immunoSEQ multiplex PCR; TCRdb holds only in-frame clones, not every one. The data show some 660,000 clones, 73% seen once. The genes are TRBV5-1 and TRBJ2-5; D gene unclear. This TCR came from a woman aged 25 to 45 in good health. Sample: memory CD4+ T cells sorted from blood. Subset specified: CD45RA-negative fraction. CDR3 in DNA: TGCGCCAGCAGCTTGGAGTTCGAGACCCAGTACTTC. It translates to CASSLEFETQYF.